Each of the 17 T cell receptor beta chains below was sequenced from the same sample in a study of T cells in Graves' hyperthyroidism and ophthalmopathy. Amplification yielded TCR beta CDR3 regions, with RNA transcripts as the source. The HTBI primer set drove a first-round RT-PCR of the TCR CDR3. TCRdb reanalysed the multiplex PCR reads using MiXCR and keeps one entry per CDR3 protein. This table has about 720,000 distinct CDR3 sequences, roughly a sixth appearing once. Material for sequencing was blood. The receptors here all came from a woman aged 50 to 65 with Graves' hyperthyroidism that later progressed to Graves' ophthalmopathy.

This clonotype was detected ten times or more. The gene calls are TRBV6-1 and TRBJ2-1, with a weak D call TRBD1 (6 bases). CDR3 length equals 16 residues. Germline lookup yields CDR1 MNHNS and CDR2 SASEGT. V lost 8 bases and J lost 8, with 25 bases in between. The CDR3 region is CASSKRGIAGDHEQFF. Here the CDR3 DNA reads TGTGCCAGCTCCAAACGGGGAATTGCAGGGGACCATGAGCAGTTCTTC.

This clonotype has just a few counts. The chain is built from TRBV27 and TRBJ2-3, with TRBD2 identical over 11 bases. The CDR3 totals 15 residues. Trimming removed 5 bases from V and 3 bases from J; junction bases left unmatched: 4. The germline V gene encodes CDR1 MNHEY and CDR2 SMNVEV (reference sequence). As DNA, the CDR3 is TGTGCCAGCAGTACCCGGACTAGCGGGACAGATACGCAGTATTTT. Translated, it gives CASSTRTSGTDTQYF.

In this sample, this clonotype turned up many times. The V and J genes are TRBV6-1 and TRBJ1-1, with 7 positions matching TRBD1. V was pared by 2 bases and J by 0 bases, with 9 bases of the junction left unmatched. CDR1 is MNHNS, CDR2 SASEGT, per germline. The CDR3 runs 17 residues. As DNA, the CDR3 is TGTGCCAGCAGTGAATTTAGGGACAGATATATGAACACTGAAGCTTTCTTT. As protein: CASSEFRDRYMNTEAFF.

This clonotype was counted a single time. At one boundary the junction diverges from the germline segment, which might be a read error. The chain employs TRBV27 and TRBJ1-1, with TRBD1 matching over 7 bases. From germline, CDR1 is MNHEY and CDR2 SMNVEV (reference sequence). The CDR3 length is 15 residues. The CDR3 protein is CASSSGQLMNTEASF. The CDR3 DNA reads TGTGCCAGCAGTTCGGGACAGCTAATGAACACTGAAGCTTCCTTT.

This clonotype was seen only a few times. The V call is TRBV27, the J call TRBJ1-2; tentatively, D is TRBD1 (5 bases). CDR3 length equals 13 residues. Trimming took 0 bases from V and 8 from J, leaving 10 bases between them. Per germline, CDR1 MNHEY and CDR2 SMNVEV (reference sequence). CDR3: CASSLSRVSGYTF. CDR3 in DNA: TGTGCCAGCAGTTTATCCAGGGTTAGCGGCTACACCTTC.

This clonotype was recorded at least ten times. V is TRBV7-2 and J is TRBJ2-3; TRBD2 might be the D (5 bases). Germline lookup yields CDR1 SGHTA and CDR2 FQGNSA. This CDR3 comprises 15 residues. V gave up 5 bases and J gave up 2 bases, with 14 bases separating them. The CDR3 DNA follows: TGTGCCAGCAGCCCCTTGAGCGGATTCACAGATACGCAGTATTTT. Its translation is CASSPLSGFTDTQYF.

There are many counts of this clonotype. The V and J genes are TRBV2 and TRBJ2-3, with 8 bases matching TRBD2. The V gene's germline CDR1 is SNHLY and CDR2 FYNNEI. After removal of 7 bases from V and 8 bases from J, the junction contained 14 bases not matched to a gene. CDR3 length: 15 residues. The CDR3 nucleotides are TGTGCCAGCACCCCTCTAGCGGGCGAGGCGGGTACGCAGTATTTT. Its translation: CASTPLAGEAGTQYF.

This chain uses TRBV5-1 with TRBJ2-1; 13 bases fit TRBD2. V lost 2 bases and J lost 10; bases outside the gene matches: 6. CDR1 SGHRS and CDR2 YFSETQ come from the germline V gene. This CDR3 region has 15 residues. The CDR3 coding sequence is TGCGCCAGCAGCTTACTAGCGGGGGGGCCGGGGGAGCAGTTCTTC. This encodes CASSLLAGGPGEQFF. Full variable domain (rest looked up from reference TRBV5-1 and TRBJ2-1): KAGVTQTPRYLIKTRGQQVTLSCSPISGHRSVSWYQQTPGQGLQFLFEYFSETQRNKGNFPGRFSGRQFSNSRSEMNVSTLELGDSALYLCASSLLAGGPGEQFFGPGTRLTVL.

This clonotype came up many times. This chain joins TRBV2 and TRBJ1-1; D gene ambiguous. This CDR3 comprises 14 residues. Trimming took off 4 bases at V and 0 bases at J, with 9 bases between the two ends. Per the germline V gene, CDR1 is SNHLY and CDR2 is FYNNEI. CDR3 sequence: CASSVSRLNTEAFF. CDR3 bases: TGTGCCAGCAGTGTAAGCCGGTTGAACACTGAAGCTTTCTTT.

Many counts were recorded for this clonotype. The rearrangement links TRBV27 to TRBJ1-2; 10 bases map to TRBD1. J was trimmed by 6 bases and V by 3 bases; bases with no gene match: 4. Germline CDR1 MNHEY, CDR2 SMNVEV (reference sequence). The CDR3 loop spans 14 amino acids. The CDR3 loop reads CASSFRTGGNGYTF. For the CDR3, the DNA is TGTGCCAGCAGTTTCCGGACAGGGGGTAATGGCTACACCTTC.

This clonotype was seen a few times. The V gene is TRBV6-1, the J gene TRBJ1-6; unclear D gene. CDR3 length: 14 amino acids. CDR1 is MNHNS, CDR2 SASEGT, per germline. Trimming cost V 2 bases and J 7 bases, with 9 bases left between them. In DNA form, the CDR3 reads TGTGCCAGCAGTGAACGGCAGATCAATTCACCCCTCCACTTT. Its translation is CASSERQINSPLHF.

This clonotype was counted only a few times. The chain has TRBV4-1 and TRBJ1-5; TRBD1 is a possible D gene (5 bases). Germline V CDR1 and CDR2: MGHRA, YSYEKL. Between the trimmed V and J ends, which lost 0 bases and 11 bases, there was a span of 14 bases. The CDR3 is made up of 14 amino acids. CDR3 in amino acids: CASSQDLQGRAQHF. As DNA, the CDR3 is TGCGCCAGCAGCCAAGATCTCCAGGGTAGGGCCCAGCATTTT.

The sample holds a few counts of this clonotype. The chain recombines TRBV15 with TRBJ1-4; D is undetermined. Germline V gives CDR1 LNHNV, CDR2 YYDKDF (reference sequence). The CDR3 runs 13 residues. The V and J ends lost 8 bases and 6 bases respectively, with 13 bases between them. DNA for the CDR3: TGTGCCACCGAGGGTGCACGGGATGAAAAACTGTTTTTT. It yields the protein CATEGARDEKLFF.

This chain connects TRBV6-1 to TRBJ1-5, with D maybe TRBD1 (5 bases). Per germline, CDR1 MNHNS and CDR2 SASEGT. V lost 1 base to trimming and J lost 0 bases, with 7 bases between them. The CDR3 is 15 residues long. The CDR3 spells CASSEGQYSNQPQHF. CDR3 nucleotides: TGTGCCAGCAGTGAAGGACAGTATAGCAATCAGCCCCAGCATTTT.

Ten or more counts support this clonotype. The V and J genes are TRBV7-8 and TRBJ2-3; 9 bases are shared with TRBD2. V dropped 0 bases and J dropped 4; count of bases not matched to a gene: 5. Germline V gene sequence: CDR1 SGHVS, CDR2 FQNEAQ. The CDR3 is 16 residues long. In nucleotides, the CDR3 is TGTGCCAGCAGCTTAGCGGTTGCGGGGGGGGCAGATACGCAGTATTTT. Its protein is CASSLAVAGGADTQYF. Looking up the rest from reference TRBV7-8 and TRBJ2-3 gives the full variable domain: GAGVSQSPRYKVAKRGQDVALRCDPISGHVSLFWYQQALGQGPEFLTYFQNEAQLDKSGLPSDRFFAERPEGSVSTLKIQRTQQEDSAVYLCASSLAVAGGADTQYFGPGTRLTVL.

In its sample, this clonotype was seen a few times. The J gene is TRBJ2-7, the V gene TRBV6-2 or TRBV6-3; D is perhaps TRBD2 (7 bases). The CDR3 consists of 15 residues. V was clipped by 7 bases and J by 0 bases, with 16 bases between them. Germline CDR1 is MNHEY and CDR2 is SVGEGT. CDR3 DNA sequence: TGTGCCAGCAACCGAGCGGGGACAAGCTCCTACGAGCAGTACTTC. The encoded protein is CASNRAGTSSYEQYF.

CDR3 nucleotide sequence: TGTGCCAGTAAAGCCTGGGACACCACGAACACCGGGGAGCTGTTTTTT. This gives the protein CASKAWDTTNTGELFF. The rearrangement uses TRBV19 and TRBJ2-2; perhaps TRBD1 as D (6 bases). The V and J ends lost 7 bases and 0 bases respectively, with 15 bases between them. The CDR3 is 16 amino acids. Germline CDR1 reads LNHDA; CDR2 reads SQIVND (reference sequence).